A selection of T cell receptor beta chains follows, all from one sample in a study of beta chain features in type 1 diabetes. Assay used: immunoSEQ multiplex PCR; TCRdb lists only in-frame clones, some missing. In the table there are around 350,000 clones, around 12% of which are singletons. Sequencing input: naive CD4+ T cells from blood. These receptors originate from a man between 18 and 35 years old in good health. CDR3s include the opening cysteine and the closing phenylalanine or tryptophan. Each record gives: clone size, V gene, D gene, J gene, CDR3 protein, CDR3 DNA. The D gene is left open where the match is weak. Size tells how often a clone was seen (once, few, many) or the class of an expanded clone, and some rows leave it out.

clone size: once
V gene: TRBV28
D gene: TRBD1
J gene: TRBJ2-1
CDR3 protein: CASSSGQGAPSGQFF
CDR3 DNA: TGTGCCAGCAGTTCCGGACAGGGGGCCCCCAGTGGGCAGTTCTTC

clone size: -
V gene: TRBV5-4
D gene: -
J gene: TRBJ2-2
CDR3 protein: CASSWAPLTGELFF
CDR3 DNA: TGTGCCAGCAGCTGGGCACCTCTCACCGGGGAGCTGTTTTTT

clone size: few
V gene: TRBV28
D gene: -
J gene: TRBJ2-7
CDR3 protein: CASSLLSYEQYF
CDR3 DNA: TGTGCCAGCAGCCTCCTCTCCTACGAGCAGTACTTC

clone size: -
V gene: TRBV28
D gene: -
J gene: TRBJ2-2
CDR3 protein: CASSLGGNTGELFF
CDR3 DNA: TGTGCCAGCAGTCTGGGAGGGAACACCGGGGAGCTGTTTTTT

clone size: few
V gene: TRBV7-9
D gene: -
J gene: TRBJ1-1
CDR3 protein: CASSLPARSAGVGTEAFF
CDR3 DNA: TGTGCCAGCAGCTTACCCGCCCGATCCGCGGGGGTGGGCACTGAAGCTTTCTTT

clone size: -
V gene: TRBV19
D gene: TRBD1
J gene: TRBJ2-1
CDR3 protein: CASTRPQGKFSYNEQFF
CDR3 DNA: TGTGCCAGTACCCGACCACAGGGGAAATTCTCCTACAATGAGCAGTTCTTC

clone size: -
V gene: TRBV18
D gene: -
J gene: TRBJ2-7
CDR3 protein: CASSPGPISYEQYF
CDR3 DNA: TGTGCCAGCTCACCGGGGCCCATTTCCTACGAGCAGTACTTC

clone size: few
V gene: TRBV30
D gene: TRBD2
J gene: TRBJ2-5
CDR3 protein: CAWSSTSASGQETQYF
CDR3 DNA: TGTGCCTGGAGCTCAACCTCGGCTAGCGGTCAAGAGACCCAGTACTTC

clone size: -
V gene: TRBV11-3
D gene: -
J gene: TRBJ2-2
CDR3 protein: CASSSMDYPSNTGELFF
CDR3 DNA: TGTGCCAGCAGCTCAATGGACTACCCTTCCAACACCGGGGAGCTGTTTTTT

clone size: few
V gene: TRBV25-1
D gene: TRBD1
J gene: TRBJ1-2
CDR3 protein: CASSEPRVPGTGYGYTF
CDR3 DNA: TGTGCCAGCAGTGAACCACGCGTTCCTGGGACAGGCTATGGCTACACCTTC

clone size: -
V gene: TRBV7-2
D gene: -
J gene: TRBJ2-7
CDR3 protein: CASSLSYEQYF
CDR3 DNA: TGTGCCAGCAGCCTCTCCTACGAGCAGTACTTC

clone size: few
V gene: TRBV10-3
D gene: -
J gene: TRBJ2-3
CDR3 protein: CAISEQVSGTDTQYF
CDR3 DNA: TGTGCCATCAGTGAGCAGGTATCGGGCACAGATACGCAGTATTTT

clone size: few
V gene: TRBV19
D gene: -
J gene: TRBJ1-5
CDR3 protein: CASSMRTDYSNQPQHF
CDR3 DNA: TGTGCCAGTAGTATGAGGACAGACTATAGCAATCAGCCCCAGCATTTT

clone size: -
V gene: TRBV28
D gene: TRBD1
J gene: TRBJ2-7
CDR3 protein: CASTSPGGYEQYF
CDR3 DNA: TGTGCCAGCACCTCCCCAGGGGGCTACGAGCAGTACTTC

clone size: -
V gene: TRBV7-6
D gene: -
J gene: TRBJ1-4
CDR3 protein: CASSLGFGGLTNEKLFF
CDR3 DNA: TGTGCCAGCAGCTTAGGTTTCGGGGGGCTCACTAATGAAAAACTGTTTTTT

clone size: -
V gene: TRBV15
D gene: TRBD2
J gene: TRBJ2-3
CDR3 protein: CATSRGGLAGPVTDTQYF
CDR3 DNA: TGTGCCACCAGCAGGGGGGGTTTAGCGGGCCCTGTCACAGATACGCAGTATTTT

clone size: few
V gene: TRBV11-1
D gene: -
J gene: TRBJ2-7
CDR3 protein: CASSSNPGLRVSEQYF
CDR3 DNA: TGTGCCAGCAGCTCAAACCCGGGACTCCGAGTTTCAGAGCAGTACTTC

clone size: -
V gene: TRBV19
D gene: -
J gene: TRBJ2-1
CDR3 protein: CASSIDFNEQFF
CDR3 DNA: TGTGCCAGTAGTATCGACTTTAATGAGCAGTTCTTC

clone size: few
V gene: TRBV11-2
D gene: -
J gene: TRBJ1-5
CDR3 protein: CASSPAGRAQPQHF
CDR3 DNA: TGTGCCAGCAGCCCCGCGGGTAGGGCTCAGCCCCAGCATTTT

clone size: -
V gene: TRBV7-2
D gene: -
J gene: TRBJ2-3
CDR3 protein: CASRYPGGGTDTQYF
CDR3 DNA: TGTGCCAGCAGATATCCGGGGGGCGGCACAGATACGCAGTATTTT

clone size: few
V gene: TRBV15
D gene: TRBD2
J gene: TRBJ2-2
CDR3 protein: CATSRDSGLAGNTGELFF
CDR3 DNA: TGTGCCACCAGCAGAGATAGTGGGCTAGCGGGGAACACCGGGGAGCTGTTTTTT

clone size: few
V gene: TRBV5-1
D gene: -
J gene: TRBJ2-3
CDR3 protein: CASSSLAGTDTQYF
CDR3 DNA: TGCGCCAGCAGCTCTCTCGCGGGAACAGATACGCAGTATTTT

clone size: -
V gene: TRBV30
D gene: TRBD2
J gene: TRBJ2-5
CDR3 protein: CAAAPAGGETQYF
CDR3 DNA: TGTGCCGCGGCCCCAGCGGGAGGAGAGACCCAGTACTTC

clone size: -
V gene: TRBV2
D gene: -
J gene: TRBJ2-7
CDR3 protein: CASSGDIGYEQYF
CDR3 DNA: TGTGCCAGCAGTGGGGACATTGGCTACGAGCAGTACTTC

clone size: few
V gene: TRBV5-1
D gene: -
J gene: TRBJ1-1
CDR3 protein: CASSFGFPVRGGRITEAFF
CDR3 DNA: TGCGCCAGCAGCTTCGGTTTTCCGGTCCGTGGAGGAAGAATCACTGAAGCTTTCTTT

clone size: few
V gene: TRBV7-9
D gene: -
J gene: TRBJ2-7
CDR3 protein: CASSLVASGLLEQYF
CDR3 DNA: TGTGCCAGCAGCTTAGTGGCTAGTGGGTTGCTCGAGCAGTACTTC

clone size: -
V gene: TRBV5-1
D gene: TRBD2
J gene: TRBJ2-1
CDR3 protein: CASSLEAAGGPSGEQFF
CDR3 DNA: TGCGCCAGCAGCTTGGAAGCGGCGGGAGGGCCGAGCGGTGAGCAGTTCTTC

clone size: few
V gene: TRBV28
D gene: -
J gene: TRBJ1-6
CDR3 protein: CASMRQPNSPLHF
CDR3 DNA: TGTGCCAGCATGAGACAGCCTAATTCACCCCTCCACTTT

clone size: -
V gene: TRBV28
D gene: -
J gene: TRBJ2-7
CDR3 protein: CASMGDSYEQYF
CDR3 DNA: TGTGCCAGTATGGGGGACTCCTACGAGCAGTACTTC

clone size: few
V gene: TRBV5-1
D gene: -
J gene: TRBJ1-1
CDR3 protein: CASSSQGNTEAFF
CDR3 DNA: TGCGCCAGCAGCTCGCAGGGGAACACTGAAGCTTTCTTT

clone size: -
V gene: TRBV5-4
D gene: TRBD1
J gene: TRBJ1-5
CDR3 protein: CASSSDRGANQPQHF
CDR3 DNA: TGTGCCAGCAGCTCGGACAGGGGGGCCAATCAGCCCCAGCATTTT

clone size: few
V gene: TRBV5-1
D gene: TRBD2
J gene: TRBJ2-7
CDR3 protein: CASSWAGDSYEQYF
CDR3 DNA: TGCGCCAGCAGCTGGGCGGGAGACTCCTACGAGCAGTACTTC

clone size: -
V gene: TRBV29-1
D gene: TRBD1
J gene: TRBJ2-5
CDR3 protein: CSVDVRGQETQYF
CDR3 DNA: TGCAGCGTTGATGTCAGGGGGCAAGAGACCCAGTACTTC

clone size: -
V gene: TRBV5-1
D gene: -
J gene: TRBJ1-3
CDR3 protein: CASSLERRGSSGNTIYF
CDR3 DNA: TGCGCCAGCAGCTTGGAACGAAGGGGGTCCTCTGGAAACACCATATATTTT

clone size: -
V gene: TRBV7-2
D gene: TRBD2
J gene: TRBJ2-1
CDR3 protein: CASSDRELAGVVAYNEQFF
CDR3 DNA: TGTGCCAGCAGCGACCGAGAGCTAGCGGGAGTGGTCGCCTACAATGAGCAGTTCTTC

clone size: few
V gene: TRBV5-1
D gene: TRBD1
J gene: TRBJ2-3
CDR3 protein: CASSQDRVGSDTQYF
CDR3 DNA: TGCGCCAGCAGCCAGGACAGGGTAGGGTCAGATACGCAGTATTTT

clone size: -
V gene: TRBV4-3
D gene: -
J gene: TRBJ1-5
CDR3 protein: CASSQEGGNQPQHF
CDR3 DNA: TGCGCCAGCAGCCAGGAGGGAGGGAACCAGCCCCAGCATTTT

clone size: -
V gene: TRBV29-1
D gene: TRBD2
J gene: TRBJ2-5
CDR3 protein: CSVQGLEHRPGQETQYF
CDR3 DNA: TGCAGCGTCCAAGGACTAGAGCATAGACCCGGCCAAGAGACCCAGTACTTC

clone size: -
V gene: TRBV18
D gene: -
J gene: TRBJ1-1
CDR3 protein: CASSPQPNTEAFF
CDR3 DNA: TGTGCCAGCTCACCACAGCCGAACACTGAAGCTTTCTTT